This T cell receptor beta chain was sequenced during a study of T cell changes during pregnancy in multiple sclerosis. Data came from immunoSEQ multiplex PCR; TCRdb stores just in-frame clones and leaves some out. This table has 20,000 to 25,000 clones, approximately 86% appearing once. CDR1 is MGHRA, CDR2 YSYEKL, per germline. V dropped 1 base and J dropped 4; count of bases not matched to a gene: 1. This CDR3 has 15 residues. The receptor comes from a female donor in good health, enrolled as a control in a pregnancy study. The chain recombines TRBV4-1 with TRBJ2-2, with TRBD1 matching 9 bases. This sample comprised CD8+ T cells from peripheral blood mononuclear cells, obtained in the first trimester of pregnancy. CDR3 coding DNA: TGCGCCAGCAGCCAAGGGGGACAGGGCACCGGGGAGCTGTTTTTT. This encodes CASSQGGQGTGELFF.